The 8 T cell receptor beta chains below all came from one sample that was sequenced in a study of cytomegalovirus exposure and HLA in healthy donors. 60 Vbeta and 13 Jbeta primers were used in PCR. Profiling relied on immunoSEQ multiplex PCR, and the TCRdb table lists in-frame clones only, not all of them. This sample yields 250,000 to 300,000 clones, of which about four fifths are seen a single time; 1.5% to 2.5% belongs to the top ten. The specimen was PBMCs. All receptors derive from a woman in her thirties or forties in good health and CMV-seropositive.

The rearrangement links TRBV6-6 to TRBJ2-1; D is ambiguous. The CDR3 has 15 amino acids. V lost 4 bases, J lost 6 bases, and 16 bases lay in between. Germline values: CDR1 MNHNY, CDR2 SVGAGI (reference sequence). CDR3 residues: CASSSIAIGANEQFF. Here the CDR3 DNA reads TGTGCCAGCAGTTCGATAGCAATAGGAGCCAATGAGCAGTTCTTC.

The chain recombines TRBV19 with TRBJ2-1; D remains unclear. The ends were cut back, 0 bases at V and 4 bases at J, with 10 bases in the middle. The CDR3 contains 15 residues. CDR1 is LNHDA, CDR2 SQIVND, per germline (reference sequence). The CDR3 DNA is TGTGCCAGTAGTATAGATGGCAATACGTACAATGAGCAGTTCTTC. Translated: CASSIDGNTYNEQFF.

The genes are TRBV7-9 and TRBJ1-3; D remains ambiguous. Trimming shortened V by 1 base and J by 0 bases, and 7 bases separated the two germline ends. There are 15 residues in the CDR3. Per the germline V gene, CDR1 is SEHNR and CDR2 is FQNEAQ (reference sequence). The CDR3 reads CASSLDRDSGNTIYF. CDR3 in DNA: TGTGCCAGCAGCTTAGACAGAGACTCTGGAAACACCATATATTTT.

This chain joins TRBV18 and TRBJ1-4; 8 bases align to TRBD1. J was trimmed by 7 bases and V by 1 base; bases with no gene match: 5. The CDR3 is 15 amino acids. Germline loops: CDR1 KGHSH, CDR2 LQKENI. DNA for the CDR3: TGTGCCAGCTCACCACGGGAACAGGGGGGTGAAAAACTGTTTTTT. Amino acid sequence: CASSPREQGGEKLFF.

The rearrangement joins TRBV28 to TRBJ1-6; D is possibly TRBD1 (6 bases). V gave up 1 base and J gave up 6 bases, with 16 bases separating them. The germline V gene encodes CDR1 MDHEN and CDR2 SYDVKM. The CDR3 contains 17 residues. DNA of the CDR3: TGTGCCAGCAGTTTATTGGCAGGGGCGAACTTTAATTCACCCCTCCACTTT. It is translated as CASSLLAGANFNSPLHF.

This clone was seen only once. The chain links TRBV10-3 to TRBJ2-1; TRBD2 matches 8 bases. The CDR3 covers 12 residues. The trim removed 6 bases at V and 7 bases at J, leaving 2 bases unmatched. Germline-derived CDR1 and CDR2 are ENHRY and SYGVKD. The CDR3 DNA sequence: TGTGCCATCAGAGCGGGAGTGAATGAGCAGTTCTTC. Translating gives CAIRAGVNEQFF.

This chain connects TRBV28 to TRBJ1-2; TRBD1 aligns across 9 bases. The J segment lost 4 bases and the V segment lost 2 bases, leaving 5 bases of the junction unmatched. The CDR3 covers 15 residues. Germline loops: CDR1 MDHEN, CDR2 SYDVKM. For the CDR3, the DNA is TGTGCCAGCAGTTTACGGGACAGGGCGGTCTATGGCTACACCTTC. Translated, it gives CASSLRDRAVYGYTF.

The V and J genes are TRBV18 and TRBJ1-1, with 12 bases identical to TRBD1. Trimming cost V 5 bases and J 4 bases; bases outside gene matches: 8. In germline, CDR1 is KGHSH, CDR2 LQKENI. The CDR3 has 16 amino acids. The CDR3 DNA is TGTGCCAGCTCATCCGGGACAGGGGGCTTGGGCACTGAAGCTTTCTTT. Amino acid sequence: CASSSGTGGLGTEAFF.